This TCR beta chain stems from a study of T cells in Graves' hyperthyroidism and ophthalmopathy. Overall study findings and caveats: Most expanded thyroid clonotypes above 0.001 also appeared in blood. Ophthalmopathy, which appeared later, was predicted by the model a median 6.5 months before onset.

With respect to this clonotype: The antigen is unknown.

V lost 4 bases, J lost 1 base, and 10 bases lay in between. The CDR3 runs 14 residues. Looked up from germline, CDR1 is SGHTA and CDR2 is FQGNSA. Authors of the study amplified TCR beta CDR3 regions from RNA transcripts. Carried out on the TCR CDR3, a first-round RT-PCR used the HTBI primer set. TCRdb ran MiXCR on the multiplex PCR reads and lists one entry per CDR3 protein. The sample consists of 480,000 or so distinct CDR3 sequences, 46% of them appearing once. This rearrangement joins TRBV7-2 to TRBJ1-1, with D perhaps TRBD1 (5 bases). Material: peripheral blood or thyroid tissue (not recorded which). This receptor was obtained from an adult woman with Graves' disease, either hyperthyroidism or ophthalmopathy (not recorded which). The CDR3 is CASSSGPKNTEAFF. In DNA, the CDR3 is TGTGCCAGCAGCTCGGGACCTAAGAACACTGAAGCTTTCTTT.